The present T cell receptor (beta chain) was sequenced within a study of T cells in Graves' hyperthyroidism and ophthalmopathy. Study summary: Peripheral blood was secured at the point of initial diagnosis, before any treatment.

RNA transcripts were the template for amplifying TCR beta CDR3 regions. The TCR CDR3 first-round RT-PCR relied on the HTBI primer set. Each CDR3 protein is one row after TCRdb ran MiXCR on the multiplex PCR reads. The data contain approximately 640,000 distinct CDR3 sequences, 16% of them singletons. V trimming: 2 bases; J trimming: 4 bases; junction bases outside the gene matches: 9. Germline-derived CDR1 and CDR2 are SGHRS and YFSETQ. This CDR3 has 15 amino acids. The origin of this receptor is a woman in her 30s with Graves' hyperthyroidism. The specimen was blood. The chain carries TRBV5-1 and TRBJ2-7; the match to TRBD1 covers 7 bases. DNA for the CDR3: TGCGCCAGCAGCTTAACAGGGGTACCTCTATACGAGCAGTACTTC. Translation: CASSLTGVPLYEQYF.